The next 5 T cell receptor beta chains were all read from a single sample in a study of shared clonotypes between healthy human individuals. The table came from immunoSEQ multiplex PCR; TCRdb's copy has only in-frame clones and leaves some out. The sample contains a few million clones, around nine tenths of which appear only once. Sequencing was performed on naive CD4+ T cells sorted from blood. Subset indicated: CD45RA+ positively selected. Receptor source: a young man in good health.

The chain employs TRBV10-1 and TRBJ1-1; D possibly corresponds to TRBD1 (5 bases). Germline assignment: CDR1 WNHNN and CDR2 SYGVQD (reference sequence). The V and J ends lost 8 bases and 1 base respectively, with 11 bases between them. The CDR3 runs to 13 residues. CDR3 nucleotide sequence: TGCGCCAGCTCGGGACCGTCGAACACTGAAGCTTTCTTT. It translates to CASSGPSNTEAFF.

V gene TRBV7-9 combines with J gene TRBJ2-3; TRBD1 might be the D (6 bases). V lost 1 base and J 2 bases, leaving 22 bases between the germline ends. The CDR3 is 19 amino acids. CDR1 and CDR2 from the germline V gene are SEHNR and FQNEAQ (reference sequence). The CDR3 reads CASSLGTAEWSLITDTQYF. The CDR3 DNA reads TGTGCCAGCAGCTTAGGGACAGCCGAGTGGAGTCTAATCACAGATACGCAGTATTTT.

With regard to this clone: Other DNA sequences in this specimen translate into the identical CDR3. The chain joins TRBV27 to TRBJ2-2; a possible D gene is TRBD2 (5 bases). The germline V gene encodes CDR1 MNHEY and CDR2 SMNVEV (reference sequence). Trimming pared 3 bases from V and 5 bases from J, leaving 10 bases between. CDR3 length: 14 amino acids. This CDR3 reads CASSLAGGTGELFF. The CDR3 region has the DNA TGTGCCAGCAGTTTGGCGGGTGGGACCGGGGAGCTGTTTTTT.

This chain's CDR3 is CAISTPLAGGADTQYF. CDR3 sequence (DNA): TGTGCCATCAGTACCCCTCTAGCGGGGGGGGCGGATACGCAGTATTTT. The chain is built from TRBV10-3 and TRBJ2-3, with 12 bases that match TRBD2. CDR1 ENHRY and CDR2 SYGVKD come from the germline V gene. With 5 bases clipped from V and 6 bases from J, the junction kept 9 bases outside the gene matches. The CDR3 is 16 residues long.

The chain joins TRBV10-2 to TRBJ2-1, with D uncertain. Per the germline V gene, CDR1 is WSHSY and CDR2 is SAAADI. This CDR3 comprises 14 residues. The ends were cut back, 6 bases at V and 6 bases at J, with 15 bases in the middle. CDR3 loop: CASRGLEEVNEQFF. In DNA form, the CDR3 reads TGCGCCAGCAGGGGCCTTGAGGAAGTCAATGAGCAGTTCTTC.